This T cell receptor (beta chain) is drawn from a study of shared clonotypes between healthy human individuals. Study results and limitations: A reduction in generation probabilities was seen for non-shared clonotypes relative to those shared by all four donors. On the whole, naive subsets had larger estimated richness than memory subsets had.

Trimming pared 3 bases from V and 1 base from J, leaving 10 bases between. Germline lookup yields CDR1 SQVTM and CDR2 ANQGSEA. The CDR3 extends over 13 amino acids. Generated by immunoSEQ multiplex PCR, the TCRdb table keeps only in-frame clones and is missing some. The top ten hold approximately 25% of the sample, which has about 820,000 clones, nearly 95% seen once. CD8 cells classed as naive were CD45RO-negative and positively selected for CCR7, excluding terminally differentiated effector memory CD45RA+ cells. Notes on this clone: Its antigen is as yet unknown.

V gene TRBV29-1 combines with J gene TRBJ2-7; D is possibly TRBD1 or TRBD2 (5 bases each). Sequenced: naive CD8+ T cells sorted from blood. This TCR was sampled from a man aged 30 to 39 in good health. The CDR3 DNA reads as TGCAGCGTTGATCGGGACGGATCCTACGAGCAGTACTTC. Translation: CSVDRDGSYEQYF.